The entry below describes one T cell receptor beta chain. The antigen is not known. The length of the CDR3 is 12 residues. Germline CDR1 MNHNS, CDR2 SASEGT. The source of the sample is a study of monozygotic twins with inflammatory bowel disease. Researchers used template switching to add UMIs featuring a 6-nucleotide sample barcode. TCRdb reprocessed the 5' RACE reads and reports one entry per CDR3 protein, with no DNA. The sample's table shows about 450,000 distinct CDR3 sequences. Study findings and constraints: A single strong IBD-associated signal or clonotype was not supported by the findings.

The source of this sequence is a human donor with ulcerative colitis or Crohn's disease, or a healthy co-twin of an affected twin (not recorded which). The rearrangement joins TRBV6-1 to TRBJ1-1; checking the TCRdb D call of TRBD1 is not possible without DNA. The sequencing sample was made of blood. The CDR3 sequence: CASRLGGTEAFF.